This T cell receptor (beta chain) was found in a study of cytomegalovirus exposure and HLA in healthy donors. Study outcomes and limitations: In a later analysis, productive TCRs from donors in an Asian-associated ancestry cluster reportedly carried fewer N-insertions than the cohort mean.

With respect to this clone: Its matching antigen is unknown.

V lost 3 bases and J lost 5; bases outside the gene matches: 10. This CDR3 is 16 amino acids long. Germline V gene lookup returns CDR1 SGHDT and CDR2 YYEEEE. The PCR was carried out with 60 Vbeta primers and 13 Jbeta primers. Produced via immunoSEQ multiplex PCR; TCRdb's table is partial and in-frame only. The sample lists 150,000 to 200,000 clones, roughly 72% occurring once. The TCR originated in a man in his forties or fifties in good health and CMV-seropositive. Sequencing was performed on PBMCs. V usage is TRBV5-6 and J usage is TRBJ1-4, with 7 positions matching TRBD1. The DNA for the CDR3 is TGTGCCAGCAGCTGGAAACCGGGACAGCCAAATGAAAAACTGTTTTTT. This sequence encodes CASSWKPGQPNEKLFF. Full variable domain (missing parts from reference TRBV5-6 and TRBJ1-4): DAGVTQSPTHLIKTRGQQVTLRCSPKSGHDTVSWYQQALGQGPQFIFQYYEEEERQRGNFPDRFSGHQFPNYSSELNVNALLLGDSALYLCASSWKPGQPNEKLFFGSGTQLSVL.